This note documents a single TCR beta chain sequence. Clones were read by immunoSEQ multiplex PCR, and TCRdb kept only the in-frame ones, dropping some. The repertoire holds millions of clones, about 92% seen once, with under 0.45% in the top ten. This specimen comes from a study of shared clonotypes between healthy human individuals. V shed 5 bases and J shed 4 bases, with 14 bases lying between them. The CDR3 totals 14 residues. The germline gives CDR1 SNHLY, CDR2 FYNNEI. V and J are TRBV2 and TRBJ1-1, with D possibly being TRBD1 (6 bases). The receptor was derived from a man younger than 30 in good health. Some clones in this sample may be carry-over from other donors' samples. Specimen: naive CD4+ T cells from PBMCs. As to subset: CD45RA+ positively selected. DNA of the CDR3: TGTGCCAGCAGTTTGGGGGGAGGGGGCACTGAAGCTTTCTTT. Its protein is CASSLGGGGTEAFF.